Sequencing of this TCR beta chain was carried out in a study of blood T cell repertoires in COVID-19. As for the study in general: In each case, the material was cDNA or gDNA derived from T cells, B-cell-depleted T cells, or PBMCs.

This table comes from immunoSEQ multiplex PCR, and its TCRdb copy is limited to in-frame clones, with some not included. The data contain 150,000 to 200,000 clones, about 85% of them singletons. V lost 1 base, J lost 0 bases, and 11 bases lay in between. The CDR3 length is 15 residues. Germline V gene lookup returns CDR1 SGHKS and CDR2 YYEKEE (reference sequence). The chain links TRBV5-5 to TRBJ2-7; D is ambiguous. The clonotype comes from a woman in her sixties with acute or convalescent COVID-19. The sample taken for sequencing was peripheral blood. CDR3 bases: TGTGCCAGCAGCTTGTATTGGCGGAGCTCCTACGAGCAGTACGTC. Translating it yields CASSLYWRSSYEQYV.